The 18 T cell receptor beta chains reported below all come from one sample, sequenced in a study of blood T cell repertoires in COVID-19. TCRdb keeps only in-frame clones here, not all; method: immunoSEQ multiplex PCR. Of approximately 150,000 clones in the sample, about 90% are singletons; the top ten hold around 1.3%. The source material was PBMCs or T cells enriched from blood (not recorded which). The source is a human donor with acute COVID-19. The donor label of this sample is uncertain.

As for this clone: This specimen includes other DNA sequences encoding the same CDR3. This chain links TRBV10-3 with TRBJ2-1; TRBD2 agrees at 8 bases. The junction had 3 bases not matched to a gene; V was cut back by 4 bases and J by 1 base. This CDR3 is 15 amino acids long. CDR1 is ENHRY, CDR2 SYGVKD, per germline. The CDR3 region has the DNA TGTGCCATCAGTGGTACGGGGGGGTCCTACAATGAGCAGTTCTTC. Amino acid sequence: CAISGTGGSYNEQFF.

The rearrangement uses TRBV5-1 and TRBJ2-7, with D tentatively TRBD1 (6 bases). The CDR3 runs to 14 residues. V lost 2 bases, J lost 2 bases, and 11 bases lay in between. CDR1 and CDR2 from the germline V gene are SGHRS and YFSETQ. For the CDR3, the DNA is TGCGCCAGCAGCTTTGGCAGGGGCACCTACGAGCAGTACTTC. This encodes CASSFGRGTYEQYF.

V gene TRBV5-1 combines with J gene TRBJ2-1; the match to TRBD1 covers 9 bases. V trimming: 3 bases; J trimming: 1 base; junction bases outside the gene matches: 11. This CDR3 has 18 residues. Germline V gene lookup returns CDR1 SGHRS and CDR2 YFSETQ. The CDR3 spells CASSWTSGTGRSYNEQFF. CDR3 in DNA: TGCGCCAGCAGCTGGACATCCGGGACAGGGCGGTCCTACAATGAGCAGTTCTTC.

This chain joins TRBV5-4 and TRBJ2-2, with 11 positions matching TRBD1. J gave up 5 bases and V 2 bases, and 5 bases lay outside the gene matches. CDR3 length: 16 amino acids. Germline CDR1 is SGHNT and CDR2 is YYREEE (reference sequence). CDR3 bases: TGTGCCAGCAGCTTCCCCGGGACAGGGGGGACCGGGGAGCTGTTTTTT. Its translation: CASSFPGTGGTGELFF.

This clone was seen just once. The CDR3 bases are TGTGCCAGCAGCTTGATATTTCATGAAAAACTGTTTTTT. It translates to CASSLIFHEKLFF. V is TRBV5-5 and J is TRBJ1-4; D unresolved. This CDR3 is built from 13 residues. CDR1 is SGHKS and CDR2 is YYEKEE in the germline V gene (reference sequence). The V end lost 1 base, the J end lost 6 bases, and 7 bases lay between the germline ends.

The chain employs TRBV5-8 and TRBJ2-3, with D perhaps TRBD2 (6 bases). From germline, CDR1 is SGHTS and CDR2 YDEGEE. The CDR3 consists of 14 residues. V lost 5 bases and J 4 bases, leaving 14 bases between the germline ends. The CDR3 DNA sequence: TGTGCCAGCAGACCCAGAGGAGGGCCAGATACGCAGTATTTT. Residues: CASRPRGGPDTQYF. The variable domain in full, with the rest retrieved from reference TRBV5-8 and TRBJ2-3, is EAGVTQSPTHLIKTRGQQATLRCSPISGHTSVYWYQQALGLGLQFLLWYDEGEERNRGNFPPRFSGRQFPNYSSELNVNALELEDSALYLCASRPRGGPDTQYFGPGTRLTVL.

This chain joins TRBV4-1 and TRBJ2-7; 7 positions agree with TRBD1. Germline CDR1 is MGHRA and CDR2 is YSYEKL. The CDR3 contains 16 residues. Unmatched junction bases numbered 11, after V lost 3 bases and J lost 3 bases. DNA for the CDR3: TGCGCCAGCAGCCATAACGACAGGGAAAGATTCTACGAGCAGTACTTC. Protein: CASSHNDRERFYEQYF.

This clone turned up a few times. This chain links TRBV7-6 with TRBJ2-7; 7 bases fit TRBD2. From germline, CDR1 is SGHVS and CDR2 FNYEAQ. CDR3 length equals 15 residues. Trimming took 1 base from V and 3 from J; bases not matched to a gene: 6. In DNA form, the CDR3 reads TGTGCCAGCAGCTTAGTACTAGCGCCCGACTACGAGCAGTACTTC. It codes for CASSLVLAPDYEQYF. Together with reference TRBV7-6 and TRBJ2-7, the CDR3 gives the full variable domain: GAGVSQSPRYKVTKRGQDVALRCDPISGHVSLYWYRQALGQGPEFLTYFNYEAQQDKSGLPNDRFSAERPEGSISTLTIQRTEQRDSAMYRCASSLVLAPDYEQYFGPGTRLTVT.

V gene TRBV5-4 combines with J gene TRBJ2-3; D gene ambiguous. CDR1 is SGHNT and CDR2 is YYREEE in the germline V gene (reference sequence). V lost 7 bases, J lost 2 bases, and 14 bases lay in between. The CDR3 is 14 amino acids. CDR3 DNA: TGTGCCAGCCGCATGAGCCTACTCACAGATACGCAGTATTTT. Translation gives CASRMSLLTDTQYF.

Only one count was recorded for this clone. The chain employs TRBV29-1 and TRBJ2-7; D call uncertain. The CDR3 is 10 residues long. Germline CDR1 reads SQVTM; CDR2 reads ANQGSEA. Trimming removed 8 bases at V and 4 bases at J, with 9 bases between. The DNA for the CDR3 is TGCAGCCCTATACTTTACGAGCAGTACTTC. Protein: CSPILYEQYF.

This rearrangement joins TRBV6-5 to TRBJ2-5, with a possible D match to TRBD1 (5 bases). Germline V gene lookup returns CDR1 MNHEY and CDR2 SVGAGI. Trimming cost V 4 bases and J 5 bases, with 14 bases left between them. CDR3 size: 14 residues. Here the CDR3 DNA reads TGTGCCAGCAGTTTTTCTCCAGGGAAGGAGACCCAGTACTTC. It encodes CASSFSPGKETQYF.

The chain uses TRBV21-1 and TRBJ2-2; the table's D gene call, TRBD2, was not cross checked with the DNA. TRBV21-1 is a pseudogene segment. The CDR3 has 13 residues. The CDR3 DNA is TGTGCCAGCAAGAGGGAGAACACCGGGGAGCTGTTTTTT. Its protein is CASKRENTGELFF.

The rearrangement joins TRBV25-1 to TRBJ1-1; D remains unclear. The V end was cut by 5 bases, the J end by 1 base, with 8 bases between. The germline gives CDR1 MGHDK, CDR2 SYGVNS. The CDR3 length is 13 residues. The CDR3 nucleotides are TGTGCCAGCAGTTGGCAGGAGAACACTGAAGCTTTCTTT. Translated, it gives CASSWQENTEAFF.

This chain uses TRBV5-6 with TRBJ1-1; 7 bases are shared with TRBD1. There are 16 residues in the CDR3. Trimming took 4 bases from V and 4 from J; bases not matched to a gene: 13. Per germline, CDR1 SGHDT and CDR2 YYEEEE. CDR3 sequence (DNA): TGTGCCAGCAGCCCAACCTTCGACAGGGCTATCACTGAAGCTTTCTTT. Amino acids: CASSPTFDRAITEAFF.

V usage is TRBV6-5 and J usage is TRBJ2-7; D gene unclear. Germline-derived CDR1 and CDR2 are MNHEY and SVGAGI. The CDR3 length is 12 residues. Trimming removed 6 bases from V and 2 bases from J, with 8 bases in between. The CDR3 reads CASRTETYEQYF. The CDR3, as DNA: TGTGCCAGCAGAACAGAGACCTACGAGCAGTACTTC.

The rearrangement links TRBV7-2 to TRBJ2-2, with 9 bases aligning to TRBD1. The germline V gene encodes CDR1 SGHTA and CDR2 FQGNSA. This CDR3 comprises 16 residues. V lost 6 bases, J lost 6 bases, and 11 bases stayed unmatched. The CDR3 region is CASSLTGTGLSGELFF. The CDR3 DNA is TGTGCCAGCAGTCTCACCGGGACAGGGTTGTCCGGGGAGCTGTTTTTT. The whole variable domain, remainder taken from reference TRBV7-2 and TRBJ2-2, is GAGVSQSPSNKVTEKGKDVELRCDPISGHTALYWYRQSLGQGLEFLIYFQGNSAPDKSGLPSDRFSAERTGGSVSTLTIQRTQQEDSAVYLCASSLTGTGLSGELFFGEGSRLTVL.

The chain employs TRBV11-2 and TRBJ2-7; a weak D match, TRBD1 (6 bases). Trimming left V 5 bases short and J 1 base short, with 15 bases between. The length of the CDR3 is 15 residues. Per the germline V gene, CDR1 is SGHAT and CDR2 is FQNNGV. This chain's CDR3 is CASSRTAHQSYEQYF. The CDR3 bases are TGTGCCAGCAGCCGGACAGCGCATCAGTCCTACGAGCAGTACTTC.

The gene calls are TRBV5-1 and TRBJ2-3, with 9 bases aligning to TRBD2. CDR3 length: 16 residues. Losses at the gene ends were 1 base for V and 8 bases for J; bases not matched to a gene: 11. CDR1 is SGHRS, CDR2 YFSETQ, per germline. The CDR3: CASSLRSSGDAPTQYF. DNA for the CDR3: TGCGCCAGCAGCTTGAGGTCTAGCGGGGACGCACCTACGCAGTATTTT.